A single sample is the source of the 10 T cell receptor beta chains below, sequenced in a study of blood T cell repertoires in COVID-19. The data were produced by immunoSEQ multiplex PCR, yet TCRdb's version contains in-frame clones alone and is incomplete. The table records about 200,000 clones, less than 90% of them present only once. The sequenced sample consisted of peripheral blood. The receptors were sampled from a human donor in a cohort sampled during active COVID-19.

This clone was seen a few times. The rearrangement links TRBV19 to TRBJ2-5, with 10 bases aligning to TRBD2. V was clipped by 3 bases and J by 2 bases; unmatched bases: 9. Germline lookup yields CDR1 LNHDA and CDR2 SQIVND (reference sequence). The CDR3 is 17 residues long. CDR3 residues: CASSILSGGPGQETQYF. The CDR3 DNA follows: TGTGCCAGTAGTATTCTTAGCGGGGGGCCGGGGCAAGAGACCCAGTACTTC.

The rearrangement joins TRBV11-2 to TRBJ2-1; D ambiguous. The CDR3 has 15 residues. The germline CDR1 and CDR2 sequences are SGHAT and FQNNGV. V lost 2 bases, J lost 0 bases, and 8 bases lay in between. CDR3 nucleotides: TGTGCCAGCAGCTTACAAGTAGACTCCTACAATGAGCAGTTCTTC. This encodes CASSLQVDSYNEQFF.

The count of this clone is one. The chain combines TRBV2 with TRBJ2-3, with 11 bases identical to TRBD2. V dropped 6 bases and J dropped 0; count of bases not matched to a gene: 2. Germline values: CDR1 SNHLY, CDR2 FYNNEI. The CDR3 sequence is 15 residues long. In DNA, the CDR3 is TGTGCCAGCAGCGCTAGCGGGGGGAGCACAGATACGCAGTATTTT. It translates to CASSASGGSTDTQYF.

With respect to this clone: The sample carries other DNA sequences with the same CDR3. The chain combines TRBV12-3 or TRBV12-4 with TRBJ2-5; D uncertain. The CDR3 loop spans 13 amino acids. The V and J ends lost 7 bases and 1 base respectively, with 10 bases between them. The CDR3 coding sequence is TGTGCCAGCAATCCCTCCGGCCAAGAGACCCAGTACTTC. Protein product: CASNPSGQETQYF.

This clone has only one observation. This CDR3 reads CASSRDGQGNQPQHF. DNA for the CDR3: TGCGCCAGCAGCAGAGACGGACAGGGAAATCAGCCCCAGCATTTT. V gene TRBV5-1 combines with J gene TRBJ1-5, with TRBD1 identical over 8 bases. CDR3 length: 15 residues. V shed 4 bases, J shed 4 bases, and the junction held 7 bases outside the gene matches. Germline assignment: CDR1 SGHRS and CDR2 YFSETQ.

This clone appeared once. V gene TRBV2 combines with J gene TRBJ2-7; D is unresolved. Germline V CDR1 and CDR2: SNHLY, FYNNEI. Between the trimmed V and J ends, which lost 8 bases and 7 bases, there was a span of 9 bases. This CDR3 has 10 amino acids. The CDR3 coding sequence is TGTGCCAGCCAATCGGGTGAGCAGTACGTC. It is translated as CASQSGEQYV.

The rearrangement links TRBV6-6 to TRBJ2-5; 13 nucleotides line up with TRBD2. Germline V gene lookup returns CDR1 MNHNY and CDR2 SVGAGI (reference sequence). The CDR3 runs to 17 residues. After removal of 5 bases from V and 2 bases from J, the junction contained 8 bases not matched to a gene. The DNA of the CDR3 is TGTGCCAGCAGTCACAACCGACTAGCGGGAGGACAAGAGACCCAGTACTTC. Protein product: CASSHNRLAGGQETQYF.

This clone was counted once. The chain couples TRBV18 to TRBJ1-3, with TRBD1 matching 7 bases. The CDR3 covers 15 residues. V lost 3 bases and J lost 2; bases outside the gene matches: 4. Per the germline V gene, CDR1 is KGHSH and CDR2 is LQKENI. The CDR3 region is CASSPRDRAGNTIYF. The CDR3 bases are TGTGCCAGCTCACCTAGAGACAGGGCTGGAAACACCATATATTTT.

The chain couples TRBV30 to TRBJ1-1; a possible D gene is TRBD1 (6 bases). Trimming pared 1 base from V and 4 bases from J, leaving 10 bases between. The CDR3 sequence is 13 residues long. The germline CDR1 and CDR2 sequences are GTSNPN and SVGIG (reference sequence). This CDR3 reads CAWSGQVGTEAFF. CDR3 nucleotides: TGTGCCTGGAGTGGACAGGTTGGCACTGAAGCTTTCTTT.

The V call is TRBV4-1, the J call TRBJ2-7; 8 bases match TRBD2. Germline V gene lookup returns CDR1 MGHRA and CDR2 YSYEKL. The CDR3 covers 17 residues. The V and J ends lost 0 bases and 6 bases, in that order; junction bases with no gene match: 13. The CDR3 bases are TGCGCCAGCAGCCAAGATTCGGGACTAGGTTTTTTCCCCGAGCAGTACTTC. Its protein is CASSQDSGLGFFPEQYF.